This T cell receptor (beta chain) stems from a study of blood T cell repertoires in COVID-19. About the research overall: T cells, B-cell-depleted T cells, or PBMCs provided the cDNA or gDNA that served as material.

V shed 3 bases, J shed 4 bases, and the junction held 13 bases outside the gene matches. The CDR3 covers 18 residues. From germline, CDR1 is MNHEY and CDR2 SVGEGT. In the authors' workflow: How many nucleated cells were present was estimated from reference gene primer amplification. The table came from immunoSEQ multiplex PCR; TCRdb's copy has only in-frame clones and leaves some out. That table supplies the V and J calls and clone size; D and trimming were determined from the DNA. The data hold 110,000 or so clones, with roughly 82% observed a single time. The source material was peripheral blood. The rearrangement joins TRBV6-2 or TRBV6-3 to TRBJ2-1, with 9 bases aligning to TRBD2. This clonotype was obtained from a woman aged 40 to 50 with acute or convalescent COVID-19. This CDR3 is CASSYTPERGVRYNEQFF. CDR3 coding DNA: TGTGCCAGCAGTTATACCCCTGAGCGGGGGGTTAGGTACAATGAGCAGTTCTTC.